This TCR beta chain was observed in a study of metastatic and nonmetastatic thyroid tumors. Study details: Repertoires were compared across blood and tumor or nodule tissue from malignant and benign thyroid patients.

MiXCR was used by TCRdb to re-call the PCR reads. The sample has 25,000 to 35,000 clones; roughly 30% are singletons. The V and J ends lost 0 bases and 4 bases, in that order; junction bases with no gene match: 16. Germline V gene lookup returns CDR1 SGHRS and CDR2 YFSETQ. The CDR3 sequence is 18 residues long. All patients were untreated before thyroid surgery. This sequence joins TRBV5-1 and TRBJ2-7; 7 nucleotides line up with TRBD2. Sequencing was performed on blood. This TCR was recovered from a female donor with papillary thyroid cancer or a benign thyroid nodule (not recorded which). Some clones in this sample may be carry-over from other donors' samples. The CDR3 loop is CASSLAGIAGGRLYEQYF. The CDR3 nucleotides read TGCGCCAGCAGCTTGGCCGGAATAGCGGGTGGTCGGCTGTACGAGCAGTACTTC. Full variable domain (missing parts from reference TRBV5-1 and TRBJ2-7): KAGVTQTPRYLIKTRGQQVTLSCSPISGHRSVSWYQQTPGQGLQFLFEYFSETQRNKGNFPGRFSGRQFSNSRSEMNVSTLELGDSALYLCASSLAGIAGGRLYEQYFGPGTRLTVT.